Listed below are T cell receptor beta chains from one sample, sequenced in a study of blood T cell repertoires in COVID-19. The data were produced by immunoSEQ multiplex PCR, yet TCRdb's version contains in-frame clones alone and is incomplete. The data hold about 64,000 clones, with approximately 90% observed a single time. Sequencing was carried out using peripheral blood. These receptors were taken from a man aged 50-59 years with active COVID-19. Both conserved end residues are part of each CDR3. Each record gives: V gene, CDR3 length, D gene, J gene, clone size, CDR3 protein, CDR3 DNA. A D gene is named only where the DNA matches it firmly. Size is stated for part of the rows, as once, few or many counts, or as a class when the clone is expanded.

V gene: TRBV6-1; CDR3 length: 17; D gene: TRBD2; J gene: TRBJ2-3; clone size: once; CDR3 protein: CASSEPGSGAFTDTQYF; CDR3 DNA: TGTGCCAGCAGTGAACCGGGTAGCGGGGCCTTCACAGATACGCAGTATTTT
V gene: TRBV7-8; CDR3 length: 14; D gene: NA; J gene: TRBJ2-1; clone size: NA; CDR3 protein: CASNPSRSPDEQFF; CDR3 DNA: TGTGCCAGCAACCCCTCCCGGTCTCCCGATGAGCAGTTCTTC
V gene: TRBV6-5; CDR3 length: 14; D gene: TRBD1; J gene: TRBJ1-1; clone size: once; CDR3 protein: CASSYTGQGAEAFF; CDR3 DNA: TGTGCCAGCAGTTACACCGGACAGGGCGCTGAAGCTTTCTTT
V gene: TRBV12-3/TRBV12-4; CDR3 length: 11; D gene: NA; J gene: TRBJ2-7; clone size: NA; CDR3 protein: CASSFLYEQYF; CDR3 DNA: TGTGCCAGCAGTTTTCTATACGAGCAGTACTTC
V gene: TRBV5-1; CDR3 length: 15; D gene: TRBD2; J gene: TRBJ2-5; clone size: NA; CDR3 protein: CASSYSGGARETQYF; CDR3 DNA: TGCGCCAGCAGCTATAGCGGGGGGGCCCGAGAGACCCAGTACTTC
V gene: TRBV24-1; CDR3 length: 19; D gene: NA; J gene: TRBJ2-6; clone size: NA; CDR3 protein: CATSTSRGVTVSGANVLTF; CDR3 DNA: TGTGCCACCAGCACTAGCAGAGGGGTGACAGTCTCTGGGGCCAACGTCCTGACTTTC
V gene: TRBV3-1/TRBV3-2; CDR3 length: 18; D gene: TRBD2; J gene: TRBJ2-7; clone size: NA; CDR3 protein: CASSHARGLAGGAYEQYF; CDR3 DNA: TGTGCCAGCAGCCACGCCCGGGGGCTAGCGGGAGGGGCCTACGAGCAGTACTTC
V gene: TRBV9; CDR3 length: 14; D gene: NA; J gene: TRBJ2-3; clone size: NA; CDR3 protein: CASSARTLTDTQYF; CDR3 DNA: TGTGCCAGCAGCGCCAGGACACTCACAGATACGCAGTATTTT
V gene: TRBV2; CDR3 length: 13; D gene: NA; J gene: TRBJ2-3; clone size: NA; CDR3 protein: CASTLLSTDTQYF; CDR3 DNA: TGTGCCAGCACCCTCCTGAGCACAGATACGCAGTATTTT
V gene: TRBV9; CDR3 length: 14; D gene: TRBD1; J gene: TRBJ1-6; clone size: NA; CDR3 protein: CASSDGTGNSPLHF; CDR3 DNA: TGTGCCAGCAGCGACGGGACAGGGAATTCACCCCTCCACTTT
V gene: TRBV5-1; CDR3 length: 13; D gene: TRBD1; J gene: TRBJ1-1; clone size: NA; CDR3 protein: CASSLESGGEAFF; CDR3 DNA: TGCGCCAGCAGCTTGGAGTCAGGGGGGGAAGCTTTCTTT
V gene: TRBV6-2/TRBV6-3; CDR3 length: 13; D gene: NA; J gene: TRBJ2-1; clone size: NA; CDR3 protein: CASSWALGNEQFF; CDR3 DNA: TGTGCCAGCAGCTGGGCACTGGGCAATGAGCAGTTCTTC
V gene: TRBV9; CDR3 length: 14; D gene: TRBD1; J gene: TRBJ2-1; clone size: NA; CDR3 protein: CASSLPGQLSEQFF; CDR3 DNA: TGTGCCAGCAGCCTCCCGGGACAGCTCAGTGAGCAGTTCTTC
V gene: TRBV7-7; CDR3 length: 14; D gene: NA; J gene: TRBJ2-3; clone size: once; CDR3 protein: CASSLSGVADTQYF; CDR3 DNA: TGTGCTAGCAGCTTATCGGGGGTGGCAGATACGCAGTATTTT
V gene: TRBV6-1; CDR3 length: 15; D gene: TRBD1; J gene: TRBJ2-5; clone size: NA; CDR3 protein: CASSDDRGRVETQYF; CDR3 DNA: TGTGCCAGCAGTGACGACAGGGGCAGGGTGGAGACCCAGTACTTC
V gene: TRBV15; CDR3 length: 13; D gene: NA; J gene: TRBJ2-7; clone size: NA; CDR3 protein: CATRPGYWDQQYF; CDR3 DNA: TGTGCCACCAGACCGGGGTACTGGGATCAGCAGTACTTC
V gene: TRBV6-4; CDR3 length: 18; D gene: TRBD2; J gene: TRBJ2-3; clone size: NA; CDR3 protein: CASPEEIAGRKCTDTQYF; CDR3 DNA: TGTGCCAGCCCGGAGGAAATAGCGGGGAGGAAATGCACAGATACGCAGTATTTT
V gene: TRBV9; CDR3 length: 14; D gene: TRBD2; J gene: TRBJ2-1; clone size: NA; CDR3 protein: CASSAGGGPNEQFF; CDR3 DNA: TGTGCCAGCAGCGCCGGGGGAGGGCCCAATGAGCAGTTCTTC
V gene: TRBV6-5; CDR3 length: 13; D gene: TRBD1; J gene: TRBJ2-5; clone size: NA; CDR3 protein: CASSKDREETQYF; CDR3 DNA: TGTGCCAGCAGCAAAGACAGGGAAGAGACCCAGTACTTC
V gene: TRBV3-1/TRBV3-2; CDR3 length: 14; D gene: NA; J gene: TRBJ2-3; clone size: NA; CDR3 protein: CASSPLRGPDTQYF; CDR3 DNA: TGTGCCAGCAGCCCCCTTCGCGGGCCAGATACGCAGTATTTT
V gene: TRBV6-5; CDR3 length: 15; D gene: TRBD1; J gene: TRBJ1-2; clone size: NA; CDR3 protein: CASSYSMDRGYGYTF; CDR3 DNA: TGTGCCAGCAGTTACTCGATGGACAGGGGGTATGGCTACACCTTC
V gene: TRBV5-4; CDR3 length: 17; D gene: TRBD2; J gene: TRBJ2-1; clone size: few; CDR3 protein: CASSLRAGRTTYNEQFF; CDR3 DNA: TGTGCCAGCAGCTTACGAGCCGGGAGGACCACCTACAATGAGCAGTTCTTC
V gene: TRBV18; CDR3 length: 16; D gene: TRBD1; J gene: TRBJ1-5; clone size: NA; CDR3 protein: CASSSAGTGSNQPQHF; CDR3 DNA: TGTGCCAGCTCCTCCGCTGGGACAGGGAGCAATCAGCCCCAGCATTTT
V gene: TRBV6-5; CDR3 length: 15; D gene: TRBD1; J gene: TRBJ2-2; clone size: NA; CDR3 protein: CASSTDRSNTGELFF; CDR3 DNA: TGTGCCAGCAGTACGGACAGGTCGAACACCGGGGAGCTGTTTTTT
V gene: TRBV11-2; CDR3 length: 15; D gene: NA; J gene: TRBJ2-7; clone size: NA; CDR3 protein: CASRLIAAPSSEQYF; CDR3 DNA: TGTGCCAGCAGACTAATAGCGGCGCCCAGTTCCGAGCAGTACTTC
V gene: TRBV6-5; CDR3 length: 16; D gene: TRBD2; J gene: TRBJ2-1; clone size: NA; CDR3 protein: CASSYGTIASYNEQFF; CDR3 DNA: TGTGCCAGCAGTTATGGGACTATCGCGTCCTACAATGAGCAGTTCTTC
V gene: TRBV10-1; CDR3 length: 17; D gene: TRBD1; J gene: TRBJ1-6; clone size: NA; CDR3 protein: CASRGDRGQRVGSPLHF; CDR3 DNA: TGCGCCAGCAGGGGGGACAGGGGGCAAAGGGTTGGTTCACCCCTCCACTTT
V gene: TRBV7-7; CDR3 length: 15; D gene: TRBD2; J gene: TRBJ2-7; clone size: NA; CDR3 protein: CASSPLQGGLGEQYF; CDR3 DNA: TGTGCCAGCAGTCCACTCCAGGGAGGGCTCGGGGAGCAGTACTTC
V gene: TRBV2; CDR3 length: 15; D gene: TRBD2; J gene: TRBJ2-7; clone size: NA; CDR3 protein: CASNNPTGGAYEQYF; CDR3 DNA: TGTGCCAGCAACAACCCGACGGGGGGGGCTTACGAGCAGTACTTC
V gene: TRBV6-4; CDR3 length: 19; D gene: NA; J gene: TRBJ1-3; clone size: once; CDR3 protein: CASSSLTFQGKGLGDTIYF; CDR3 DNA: TGTGCCAGCAGTTCTTTGACGTTCCAGGGTAAGGGACTGGGAGACACCATATATTTT
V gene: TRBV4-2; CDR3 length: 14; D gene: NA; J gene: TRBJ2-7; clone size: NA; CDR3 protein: CASSHPSLPYEQYF; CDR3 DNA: TGTGCCAGCAGCCACCCTAGCCTCCCCTACGAGCAGTACTTC
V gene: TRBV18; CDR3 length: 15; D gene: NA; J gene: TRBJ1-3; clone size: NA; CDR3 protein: CASSPKGISGNTIYF; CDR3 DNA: TGTGCCAGCTCACCAAAGGGGATCTCTGGAAACACCATATATTTT
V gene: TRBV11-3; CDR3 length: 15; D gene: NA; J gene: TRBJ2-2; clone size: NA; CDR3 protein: CASSLSGLNTGELFF; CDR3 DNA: TGTGCCAGCAGCTTATCAGGACTTAACACCGGGGAGCTGTTTTTT